This T cell receptor beta chain came from a study of naive and memory T cell subsets. Study results and caveats: Especially in CD8 cells, naive repertoires contained a few larger clonotypes, possibly CD45RA-re-expressing memory cells.

Both TRBC1 and TRBC2 were covered by a beta constant-region primer of two equimolar oligonucleotides. Four rounds of PCR amplified the ligated cDNA using nested alpha and beta constant-region primers plus SP2. TCRdb re-derived calls from the UMI-ligation and nested PCR reads in MiXCR, one entry per CDR3 protein. The sample consists of roughly 99,000 distinct CDR3 sequences, approximately 10% of them appearing once. As for this clonotype: Its antigen is unidentified.

CDR3 size: 14 residues. The germline CDR1 and CDR2 sequences are SGDLS and YYNGEE. V was pared by 3 bases and J by 6 bases, with 16 bases between. The receptor was isolated from a human donor in good health. Sequences were obtained from naive CD4+ T cells from blood. The rearrangement joins TRBV9 to TRBJ2-7; possible D gene TRBD2, 5 bases. This CDR3 is CASSAHDRGPEQYF. DNA for the CDR3: TGTGCCAGCAGCGCCCACGACCGAGGGCCCGAGCAGTACTTC.